This TCR beta chain was profiled in a study of blood T cell repertoires in COVID-19. Study-wide background: Collection of acute and convalescent COVID-19 samples took place in the United States, Italy and Spain. PBMCs, B-cell-depleted T cells, or T cells provided the cDNA or gDNA that made up the material.

Authors' data handling: Amplification of reference gene primers was used by the study to estimate nucleated cell counts. Assay: immunoSEQ multiplex PCR; the TCRdb copy retains only in-frame clones and omits some. The V and J calls and clone size were taken over from that table, and D and trimming were inferred from the DNA. The sample holds about 160,000 clones; around 74% are singletons and the top ten take around 3.4%. This clone was found many times. The sequenced sample was peripheral blood. This TCR derives from a woman aged 80 or over with acute or convalescent COVID-19.

The CDR3 reads CASSFDRGNTEAFF. CDR3 in DNA: TGTGCCAGCAGCTTCGACAGGGGGAACACTGAAGCTTTCTTT. The genes are TRBV7-8 and TRBJ1-1; TRBD1 agrees at 8 bases. Germline V gives CDR1 SGHVS, CDR2 FQNEAQ. This CDR3 has 14 amino acids. The junction had 1 base not matched to a gene; V was cut back by 3 bases and J by 1 base.